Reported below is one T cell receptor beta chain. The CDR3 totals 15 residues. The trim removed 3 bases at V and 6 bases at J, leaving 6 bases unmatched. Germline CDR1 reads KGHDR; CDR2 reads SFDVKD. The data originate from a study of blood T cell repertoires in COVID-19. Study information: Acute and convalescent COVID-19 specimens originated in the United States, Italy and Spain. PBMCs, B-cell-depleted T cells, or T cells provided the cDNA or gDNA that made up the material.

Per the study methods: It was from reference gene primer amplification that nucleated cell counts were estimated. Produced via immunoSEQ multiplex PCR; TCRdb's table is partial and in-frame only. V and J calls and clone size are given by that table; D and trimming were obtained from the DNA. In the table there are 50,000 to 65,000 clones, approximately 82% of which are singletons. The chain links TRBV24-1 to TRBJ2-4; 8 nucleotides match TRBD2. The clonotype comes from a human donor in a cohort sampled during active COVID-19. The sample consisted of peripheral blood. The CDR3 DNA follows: TGTGCCACCAGTGATCCAACTAGCGGAGGAAACATTCAGTACTTC. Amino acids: CATSDPTSGGNIQYF.